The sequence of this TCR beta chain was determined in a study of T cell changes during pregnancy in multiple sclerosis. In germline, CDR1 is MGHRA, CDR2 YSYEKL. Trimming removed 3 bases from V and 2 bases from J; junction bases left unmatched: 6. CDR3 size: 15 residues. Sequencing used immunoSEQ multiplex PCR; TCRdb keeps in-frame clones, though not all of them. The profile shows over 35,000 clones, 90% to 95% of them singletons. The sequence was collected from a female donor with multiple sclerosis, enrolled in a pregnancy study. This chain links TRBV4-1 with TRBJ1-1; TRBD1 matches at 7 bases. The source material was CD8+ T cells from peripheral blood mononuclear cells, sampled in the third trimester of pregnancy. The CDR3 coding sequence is TGCGCCAGCAGCCATCGACAGGGCCTCAACACTGAAGCTTTCTTT. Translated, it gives CASSHRQGLNTEAFF.